The subject of this entry is one TCR beta chain. This CDR3 is 16 amino acids long. Germline lookup yields CDR1 LNHDA and CDR2 SQIVND (reference sequence). Trimming removed 8 bases from V and 5 bases from J, with 21 bases in between. This entry comes from a study of blood T cell repertoires in COVID-19. The assay was immunoSEQ multiplex PCR, and TCRdb's table has in-frame clones only and misses some. This sample has 150,000 or so clones, with about 88% found just once. The genes are TRBV19 and TRBJ1-4; a weak D match, TRBD1 (6 bases). The sequencing input was peripheral blood. The origin of this receptor is a man in his sixties with COVID-19, enrolled during active disease. The CDR3 DNA sequence: TGTGCCAGTCTCCCCGGCGGGGGGGCCTTCAATGAAAAACTGTTTTTT. Protein: CASLPGGGAFNEKLFF.